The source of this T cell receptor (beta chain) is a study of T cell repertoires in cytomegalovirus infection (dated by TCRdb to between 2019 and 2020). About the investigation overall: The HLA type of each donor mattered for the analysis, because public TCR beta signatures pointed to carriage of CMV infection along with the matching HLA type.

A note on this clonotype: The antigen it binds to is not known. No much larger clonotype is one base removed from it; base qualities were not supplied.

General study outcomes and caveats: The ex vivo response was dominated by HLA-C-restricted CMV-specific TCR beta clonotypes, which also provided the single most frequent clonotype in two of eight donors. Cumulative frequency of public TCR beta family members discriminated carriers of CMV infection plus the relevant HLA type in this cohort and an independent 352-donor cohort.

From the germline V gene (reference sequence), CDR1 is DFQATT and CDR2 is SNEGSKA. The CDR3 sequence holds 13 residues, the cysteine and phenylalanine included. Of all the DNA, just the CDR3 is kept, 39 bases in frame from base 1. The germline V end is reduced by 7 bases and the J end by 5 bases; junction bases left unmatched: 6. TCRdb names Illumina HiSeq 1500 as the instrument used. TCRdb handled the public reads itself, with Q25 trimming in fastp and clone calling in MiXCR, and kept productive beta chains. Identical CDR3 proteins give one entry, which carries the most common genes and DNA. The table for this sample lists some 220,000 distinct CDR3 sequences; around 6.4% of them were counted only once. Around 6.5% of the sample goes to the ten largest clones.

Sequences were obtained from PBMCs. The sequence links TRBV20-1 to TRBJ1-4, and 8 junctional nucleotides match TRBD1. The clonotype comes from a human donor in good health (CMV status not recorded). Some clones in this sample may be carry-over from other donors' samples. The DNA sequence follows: TGCAGTGTCGCGGACAGGGCAAATGAAAAACTGTTTTTT. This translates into CSVADRANEKLFF.